This T cell receptor (beta chain) was obtained from a study of blood T cell repertoires in COVID-19. Study-level background: Some COVID-19 samples were acute and others convalescent; all came from the United States, Italy and Spain. Sources were T cells, B-cell-depleted T cells, or PBMCs; the material itself was cDNA or gDNA.

Profiled with immunoSEQ multiplex PCR; TCRdb holds only in-frame clones, not every one. The repertoire includes under 80,000 clones, around 80% of them detected once, and approximately 5% sits in the top ten. The CDR3 spans 17 residues. CDR1 is LGHNA, CDR2 YNFKEQ, per germline. The J segment lost 10 bases and the V segment lost 0 bases, leaving 14 bases of the junction unmatched. This rearrangement joins TRBV4-2 to TRBJ1-1; the match to TRBD1 covers 10 bases. This receptor was obtained from a woman older than 75 with active or convalescent COVID-19. The material sequenced was peripheral blood. CDR3: CASSQEVAGTGASGAFF. In nucleotides, the CDR3 is TGTGCCAGCAGCCAAGAGGTAGCCGGGACAGGGGCCTCCGGAGCTTTCTTT.